These 20 T cell receptor beta chains were sequenced from one sample in a study of cytomegalovirus exposure and HLA in healthy donors. Use of 60 Vbeta and 13 Jbeta primers characterized the PCR. Profiled with immunoSEQ multiplex PCR; TCRdb holds only in-frame clones, not every one. The data hold around 200,000 clones, with about 80% observed a single time. Material for sequencing was PBMCs. These receptors were collected from a woman aged 55-75 years in good health and CMV-seropositive.

This chain connects TRBV2 to TRBJ2-7, with TRBD1 as a possible D gene (6 bases). V gave up 6 bases and J gave up 0 bases, with 9 bases separating them. CDR1 is SNHLY, CDR2 FYNNEI, per germline. CDR3 size: 13 residues. The CDR3 region is CASRQGPSYEQYF. The CDR3 nucleotides read TGTGCCAGCAGACAGGGACCCTCCTACGAGCAGTACTTC.

The chain has TRBV30 and TRBJ1-3; perhaps TRBD1 as D (5 bases). The CDR3 has 17 amino acids. Germline V CDR1 and CDR2: GTSNPN, SVGIG (reference sequence). Trimming stripped 4 bases from V and 3 bases from J, with 22 bases between. In DNA, the CDR3 is TGTGCCTGGACGCAGGGATCCTTAAGATCGGGTGGAAACACCATATATTTT. As protein: CAWTQGSLRSGGNTIYF.

The table lists this clone with a few counts. The chain employs TRBV18 and TRBJ1-1; D possibly corresponds to TRBD1 (6 bases). Per germline, CDR1 KGHSH and CDR2 LQKENI. The CDR3 totals 15 residues. V gave up 3 bases and J gave up 1 base, with 12 bases separating them. The CDR3 loop reads CASSPVGAGNTEAFF. The CDR3 DNA reads TGTGCCAGCTCACCTGTGGGGGCCGGGAACACTGAAGCTTTCTTT.

The table lists this clone with a count of one. The chain joins TRBV27 to TRBJ1-6; TRBD1 might be the D (5 bases). Germline CDR1 MNHEY, CDR2 SMNVEV (reference sequence). The CDR3 loop spans 14 amino acids. V shed 2 bases and J shed 7 bases, with 9 bases lying between them. CDR3: CASSLRDYNSPLHF. CDR3 sequence (DNA): TGTGCCAGCAGTTTAAGGGACTACAATTCACCCCTCCACTTT.

The V and J genes are TRBV18 and TRBJ1-4; TRBD1 agrees at 7 bases. J was trimmed by 5 bases and V by 4 bases; bases with no gene match: 10. The CDR3 contains 16 residues. Looked up from germline, CDR1 is KGHSH and CDR2 is LQKENI. The CDR3 coding sequence is TGTGCCAGCTCACGGCAACCGGGACAGAGAAATGAAAAACTGTTTTTT. Protein product: CASSRQPGQRNEKLFF.

This chain connects TRBV5-5 to TRBJ2-3; no clear D. V lost 6 bases and J 1 base, leaving 9 bases between the germline ends. The V gene's germline CDR1 is SGHKS and CDR2 YYEKEE (reference sequence). The CDR3 spans 13 residues. CDR3 loop: CASIFQGTDTQYF. CDR3 nucleotide sequence: TGTGCCAGCATCTTCCAGGGCACAGATACGCAGTATTTT.

CDR3 bases: TGTGCCAGCAGAGACGACAGGGGGGGGGAAAAACTGTTTTTT. It codes for CASRDDRGGEKLFF. The rearrangement joins TRBV25-1 to TRBJ1-4; TRBD1 matches 9 bases. CDR1 is MGHDK and CDR2 is SYGVNS in the germline V gene. J gave up 8 bases and V 6 bases, and 7 bases lay outside the gene matches. The CDR3 is 14 residues long.

This clone was counted a few times. The chain employs TRBV19 and TRBJ2-5; 10 positions match TRBD2. CDR3 length: 15 amino acids. With V trimmed by 7 bases and J by 4 bases, 9 bases remained unmatched. Germline assignment: CDR1 LNHDA and CDR2 SQIVND (reference sequence). CDR3 amino acids: CASKRLAGLGETQYF. The CDR3 DNA reads TGTGCCAGTAAAAGACTAGCGGGTCTTGGAGAGACCCAGTACTTC.

This chain joins TRBV5-4 and TRBJ1-1; TRBD1 agrees at 8 bases. This CDR3 region has 14 residues. The V and J ends lost 2 bases and 1 base, in that order; junction bases with no gene match: 1. The germline V gene has CDR1 SGHNT and CDR2 YYREEE (reference sequence). CDR3 sequence: CASSLDRGNTEAFF. The CDR3 DNA reads as TGTGCCAGCAGCTTAGACAGGGGGAACACTGAAGCTTTCTTT. Full variable domain (outside the CDR3, taken from reference TRBV5-4 and TRBJ1-1): ETGVTQSPTHLIKTRGQQVTLRCSSQSGHNTVSWYQQALGQGPQFIFQYYREEENGRGNFPPRFSGLQFPNYSSELNVNALELDDSALYLCASSLDRGNTEAFFGQGTRLTVV.

The rearrangement joins TRBV7-9 to TRBJ2-1, with 11 bases matching TRBD2. From germline, CDR1 is SEHNR and CDR2 FQNEAQ (reference sequence). V shed 5 bases, J shed 4 bases, and the junction held 13 bases outside the gene matches. CDR3 length equals 18 residues. This CDR3 is CASSPVAGTSGLYNEQFF. In DNA, the CDR3 is TGTGCCAGCAGCCCCGTAGCCGGGACTAGCGGACTTTACAATGAGCAGTTCTTC.

The chain is built from TRBV15 and TRBJ2-1, with D perhaps matching TRBD1 (5 bases). From germline, CDR1 is LNHNV and CDR2 YYDKDF (reference sequence). The CDR3 covers 15 residues. V was trimmed by 5 bases and J by 7 bases, leaving 18 bases between them. The CDR3 region is CATSSRRQGVNEQFF. In nucleotides, the CDR3 is TGTGCCACCAGCTCCCGGCGGCAGGGTGTGAATGAGCAGTTCTTC.

This chain uses TRBV19 with TRBJ1-5; 10 bases agree with TRBD1. Germline values: CDR1 LNHDA, CDR2 SQIVND (reference sequence). This CDR3 has 14 amino acids. The trim removed 9 bases at V and 7 bases at J, leaving 9 bases unmatched. The DNA for the CDR3 is TGTGCCAGCCAGCGGGACAGGGGTAACCAGCCCCAGCATTTT. It is translated as CASQRDRGNQPQHF.

The chain is built from TRBV5-1 and TRBJ2-2; maybe TRBD1 (6 bases). This CDR3 spans 15 amino acids. Trimming removed 4 bases at V and 7 bases at J, with 17 bases between. Germline CDR1 is SGHRS and CDR2 is YFSETQ. The CDR3 DNA sequence: TGCGCCAGCAGCACAGGGACCTCCTTGGGCGGGGAGCTGTTTTTT. Its protein is CASSTGTSLGGELFF.

The chain employs TRBV25-1 and TRBJ1-2; 8 nucleotides agree with TRBD1. In germline, CDR1 is MGHDK, CDR2 SYGVNS. The CDR3 runs to 16 residues. J was trimmed by 3 bases and V by 7 bases; bases with no gene match: 13. The CDR3 reads CASTLSGAGGDYGYTF. CDR3 bases: TGTGCCAGCACCCTATCCGGGGCAGGGGGCGACTATGGCTACACCTTC.

The rearrangement links TRBV7-7 to TRBJ2-7, with 14 bases lining up with TRBD2. Germline CDR1 is SSHAT and CDR2 is FNYEAQ (reference sequence). V lost 3 bases to trimming and J lost 5 bases; unmatched junction nucleotides: 3. CDR3 length equals 15 residues. The CDR3 DNA sequence: TGTGCCAGCAGCTTGACTAGCGGGAGGGCCGACGAGCAGTACTTC. Translation: CASSLTSGRADEQYF.

In this sample, this clone turned up a few times. This rearrangement joins TRBV5-1 to TRBJ2-5; 7 nucleotides line up with TRBD1. The CDR3 extends over 14 amino acids. Germline V lookup: CDR1 SGHRS, CDR2 YFSETQ. V lost 6 bases and J lost 2; bases outside the gene matches: 7. The CDR3 DNA is TGCGCCAGCACCCGACAGGGCACTCAAGAGACCCAGTACTTC. Its translation is CASTRQGTQETQYF.

V is TRBV27 and J is TRBJ1-2; 10 nucleotides agree with TRBD1. V was clipped by 5 bases and J by 8 bases; unmatched bases: 8. Germline loops: CDR1 MNHEY, CDR2 SMNVEV (reference sequence). The CDR3 totals 14 residues. CDR3 sequence (DNA): TGTGCCAGCAGTCCGGGACAGGGGACCGGCGGCTACACCTTC. Protein sequence: CASSPGQGTGGYTF.

This chain links TRBV9 with TRBJ2-1; 13 nucleotides line up with TRBD2. The CDR3 consists of 15 residues. Unmatched junction bases numbered 8, after V lost 8 bases and J lost 6 bases. Germline-derived CDR1 and CDR2 are SGDLS and YYNGEE. The CDR3 spells CASNGLAGALNEQFF. CDR3 nucleotide sequence: TGTGCCAGTAACGGACTAGCGGGAGCTCTCAATGAGCAGTTCTTC.

This chain connects TRBV7-9 to TRBJ2-7; TRBD1 matches at 8 bases. The germline CDR1 and CDR2 sequences are SEHNR and FQNEAQ (reference sequence). The CDR3 covers 16 residues. V gave up 0 bases and J gave up 3 bases; unmatched junction bases: 7. The CDR3 nucleotides read TGTGCCAGCAGCTTAGCACCGACAGGGGTTGGCTACGAGCAGTACTTC. It is translated as CASSLAPTGVGYEQYF.

This clone was seen a few times. This sequence joins TRBV29-1 and TRBJ2-3, with 7 nucleotides matching TRBD1. The CDR3 has 13 amino acids. V shed 6 bases and J 3 bases; nucleotides not matched to a gene: 6. Looked up from germline, CDR1 is SQVTM and CDR2 is ANQGSEA. The CDR3, as DNA: TGCAGCGTCATGCTGGACAGGACAGATACGCAGTATTTT. Protein sequence: CSVMLDRTDTQYF.